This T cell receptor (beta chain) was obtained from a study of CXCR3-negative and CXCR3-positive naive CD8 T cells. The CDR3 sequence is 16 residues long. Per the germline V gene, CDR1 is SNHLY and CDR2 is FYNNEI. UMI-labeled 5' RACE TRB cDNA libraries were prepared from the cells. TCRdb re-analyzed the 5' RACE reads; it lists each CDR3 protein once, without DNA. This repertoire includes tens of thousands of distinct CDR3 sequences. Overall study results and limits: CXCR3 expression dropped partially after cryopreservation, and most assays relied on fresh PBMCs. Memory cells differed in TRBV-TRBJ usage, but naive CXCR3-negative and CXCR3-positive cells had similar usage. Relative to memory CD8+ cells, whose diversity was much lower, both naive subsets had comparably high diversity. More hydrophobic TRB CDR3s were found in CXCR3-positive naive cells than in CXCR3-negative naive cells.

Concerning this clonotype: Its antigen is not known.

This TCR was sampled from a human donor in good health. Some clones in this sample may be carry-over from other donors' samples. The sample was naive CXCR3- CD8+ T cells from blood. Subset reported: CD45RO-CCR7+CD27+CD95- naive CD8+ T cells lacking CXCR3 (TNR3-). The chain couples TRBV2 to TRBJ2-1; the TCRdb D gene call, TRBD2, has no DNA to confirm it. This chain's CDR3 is CASSEYDSLSYNEQFF.